The source of this T cell receptor (beta chain) is a study of T cells after posttransplantation cyclophosphamide (dated by TCRdb to the mid-2010s). Context from the whole study: Using TRB sequencing, the study followed how the T cell repertoire rebuilt after myeloablative bone marrow transplantation with posttransplantation cyclophosphamide given as GVHD prophylaxis. TRB sequencing was also done on up to about 3 additional blood samples from 2 to 5.2 years after transplant in 3 patients, and on pretransplant blood from a handful of patients. Blood from all 35 or so PTCy patients with 1-year posttransplant specimens was subjected to TRB sequencing. Public TRB sequences were checked against a database of over 3,500 sequences associated with responses to pathogens, tumor antigens, self-antigens and alloantigens. Because TRA and TRB clonality correlated tightly in roughly nine samples, later TCR analyses were limited to TRB. Samples from some 40 PTCy-treated patients, along with samples from 16 of their related bone marrow donors, underwent antigen receptor sequencing.

TRB sequencing was run on genomic DNA with either the immunoSEQ assay at survey resolution or the hsTCRB kit. In the authors' own workflow: The immunoSEQ software handled the initial read processing, while the LymphoSeq R package was used for the repertoire analyses. Clonality was computed as 1 minus normalized Shannon entropy, and a Gini coefficient was also calculated for each TRB dataset. To infer phenotypes in unsorted samples, TRB sequences from sorted subsets of the recipient or donor were mapped onto the unsorted samples of the same recipient. TCRdb retrieved this table from immuneACCESS and kept in-frame rearrangements only. Not all clones are present; in checked studies, unresolved V genes account for under half, and no reason is known for the remainder. V, J and clone size reflect that table, while D and trimming were determined from the DNA. For this sample the table reports tens of thousands of clones, with no clone seen just once. The ten largest clonotypes hold 1.8% of the sample.

The CDR3 spans 14 residues, from the cysteine through the phenylalanine. Left in the record is the CDR3 DNA by itself, 42 bases read in frame from the first base. CDR1 and CDR2 are drawn from the germline V gene (reference sequence): WNHNN, SYGVQD. V is cut by 2 bases and J by 7 bases, and the space between the germline ends is 15 bases. Here is what the overall study found, with its caveats: Across 45 or so patients, TRB clonality was highly associated with recipient CMV seropositivity and CMV reactivation, and PTCy diversity was similar to diversity in CNI/methotrexate controls. The TRB repertoires of T cells infiltrating skin or the GI tract showed only limited overlap with the TRB repertoires found in blood. Donor-recipient similarity was low at 1-2 months but rose over the first year, and later blood repertoires were often dominated by donor CD8+ memory clones.

This clone was picked up many times. Its cognate antigen has yet to be identified. Nothing much larger sits one base from this clone, and base qualities are not available. The treatment or condition label corresponds to: high-dose cyclophosphamide on days +3 and +4 as single-agent GVHD prophylaxis. Busulfan and fludarabine conditioning, a related or unrelated marrow graft, and cyclophosphamide on days +3 and +4 were given to PTCy patients. PTCy-treated patients came from a prospective multi-institutional clinical trial. Peripheral blood and bone marrow mononuclear cells were isolated by Ficoll-Hypaque density centrifugation and were cryopreserved.

This clonotype was sampled from a male patient in his late teens or twenties who received an allogeneic stem cell transplant from a related donor, was CMV-positive, and had no GVHD. After transplantation, some T cells may belong to the graft donor instead of the recipient. The V gene is TRBV10-1 and the J gene is TRBJ2-7; TRBD1 is possibly the D segment (6 matching bases). The sequenced sample was PBMCs, obtained after allogeneic stem cell transplant with posttransplant cyclophosphamide. In nucleotides, the sequence is TGCGCCAGCAGTGAGGGCAGGGGCCGGTTGGAGCAGTACTTC. It translates as CASSEGRGRLEQYF.